The 27 T cell receptor beta chains presented below share a single source sample, sequenced in a study of shared clonotypes between healthy human individuals. Clones were read by immunoSEQ multiplex PCR, and TCRdb kept only the in-frame ones, dropping some. This sample yields over 2 million clones, of which over 85% are seen a single time; 0.85% to 1.3% belongs to the top ten. The naive CD8 population came from CD45RO-negative cells selected for CCR7, without terminally differentiated effector memory CD45RA+ cells. Sequenced material: naive CD8+ T cells sorted from blood. These receptors all come from a man younger than 30 in good health.

The V gene is TRBV13, the J gene TRBJ1-1, with no clear D. The CDR3 covers 15 residues. V dropped 5 bases and J dropped 4 bases, with 17 bases sitting between them. Germline V lookup: CDR1 PRHDT, CDR2 FYEKMQ (reference sequence). CDR3 coding DNA: TGTGCCAGCAGCCACCCCCAAGAGGGCCCCACTGAAGCTTTCTTT. It encodes CASSHPQEGPTEAFF.

The chain has TRBV27 and TRBJ2-7, with D unclear. Germline V gene data show CDR1 as MNHEY and CDR2 as SMNVEV (reference sequence). This CDR3 spans 13 amino acids. With 2 bases removed from V and 6 bases from J, the gap between germline ends came to 11 bases. The CDR3 bases are TGTGCCAGCAGTTTAAACGTAGGTTTCGAGCAGTACTTC. Protein product: CASSLNVGFEQYF.

This clone has more than one count but fewer than ten. The rearrangement uses TRBV5-1 and TRBJ2-7, with D hard to call. The germline V gene has CDR1 SGHRS and CDR2 YFSETQ. The CDR3 totals 13 residues. Trimming stripped 0 bases from V and 6 bases from J, with 10 bases between. The CDR3 DNA is TGCGCCAGCAGCTTGGCCGGGTATGGCGAGCAGTACTTC. This sequence encodes CASSLAGYGEQYF. Variable domain in full (rest from reference TRBV5-1 and TRBJ2-7): KAGVTQTPRYLIKTRGQQVTLSCSPISGHRSVSWYQQTPGQGLQFLFEYFSETQRNKGNFPGRFSGRQFSNSRSEMNVSTLELGDSALYLCASSLAGYGEQYFGPGTRLTVT.

This clone was detected once. The chain recombines TRBV4-1 with TRBJ2-7; 10 bases line up with TRBD1. Germline trimming cut 5 bases from V and 3 bases from J; bases unmatched to any gene: 7. The CDR3 is made up of 15 amino acids. Germline CDR1 and CDR2: MGHRA and YSYEKL. For the CDR3, the DNA is TGCGCCAGCAGCTCGGGACAGGGGTCCGTCTACGAGCAGTACTTC. Translating it yields CASSSGQGSVYEQYF.

In regard to this clone: Other nucleotide sequences from this sample produce the same CDR3. V gene TRBV30 combines with J gene TRBJ2-6; possibly TRBD1 for D (6 bases). Germline CDR1 is GTSNPN and CDR2 is SVGIG (reference sequence). The CDR3 has 14 residues. Trimming took off 2 bases at V and 4 bases at J, with 9 bases between the two ends. CDR3 loop: CAWSLGAGANVLTF. The CDR3 nucleotides read TGTGCCTGGAGTTTGGGGGCAGGGGCCAACGTCCTGACTTTC.

This rearrangement joins TRBV28 to TRBJ2-3; either TRBD1 or TRBD2 may supply D (5 bases each). V was trimmed by 7 bases and J by 0 bases, leaving 8 bases between them. The length of the CDR3 is 13 residues. The germline CDR1 and CDR2 sequences are MDHEN and SYDVKM. The CDR3 DNA sequence: TGTGCCAGCACGGGGCGAAGCACAGATACGCAGTATTTT. Its translation is CASTGRSTDTQYF.

The genes are TRBV7-2 and TRBJ1-3; D is undetermined. Germline V gene data show CDR1 as SGHTA and CDR2 as FQGNSA. The CDR3 runs 15 residues. The V end was cut by 3 bases, the J end by 5 bases, with 14 bases between. This chain's CDR3 is CASSFEGPGRNTIYF. The DNA of the CDR3 is TGTGCCAGCAGCTTCGAGGGCCCCGGTAGAAACACCATATATTTT. Complete variable domain (other parts from reference TRBV7-2 and TRBJ1-3): GAGVSQSPSNKVTEKGKDVELRCDPISGHTALYWYRQSLGQGLEFLIYFQGNSAPDKSGLPSDRFSAERTGGSVSTLTIQRTQQEDSAVYLCASSFEGPGRNTIYFGEGSWLTVV.

The chain employs TRBV6-1 and TRBJ2-1; TRBD2 matches 9 bases. V was clipped by 3 bases and J by 9 bases; unmatched bases: 9. Germline V gene lookup returns CDR1 MNHNS and CDR2 SASEGT. This CDR3 is 15 amino acids long. CDR3 loop: CASSDVAGDFAEQFF. The CDR3 DNA sequence: TGTGCCAGCAGTGATGTAGCGGGAGATTTCGCTGAGCAGTTCTTC.

This chain connects TRBV7-9 to TRBJ2-3; TRBD2 matches 11 bases. With 4 bases clipped from V and 6 bases from J, the junction kept 18 bases outside the gene matches. There are 19 residues in the CDR3. Looked up from germline, CDR1 is SEHNR and CDR2 is FQNEAQ (reference sequence). The CDR3 DNA reads TGTGCCAGCAGCTCCCAAGTAGGACATACTAGCGGGAGTACGGATACGCAGTATTTT. Translation gives CASSSQVGHTSGSTDTQYF.

The chain is built from TRBV7-9 and TRBJ2-3; D is possibly TRBD1 (5 bases). The CDR3 runs to 15 residues. Trimming removed 1 base from V and 2 bases from J, with 10 bases in between. CDR1 and CDR2 from the germline V gene are SEHNR and FQNEAQ (reference sequence). The DNA of the CDR3 is TGTGCCAGCAGCTTAGGTCAGGGTAACACAGATACGCAGTATTTT. Its protein is CASSLGQGNTDTQYF.

This chain connects TRBV28 to TRBJ1-2; 8 bases line up with TRBD1. The CDR3 has 16 amino acids. The germline gives CDR1 MDHEN, CDR2 SYDVKM. The V gene end was trimmed by 6 bases and the J gene end by 12 bases; junction bases not matched to a gene: 21. The CDR3: CASSQLGGQELEGDTF. The CDR3 bases are TGTGCCAGCAGCCAGCTAGGGGGACAGGAACTGGAAGGAGACACCTTC.

This clone was detected a few times. The J gene is TRBJ1-2, the V gene TRBV6-1; possibly TRBD1 for D (6 bases). This CDR3 has 15 residues. The V gene lost 5 bases and the J gene lost 4 bases, with 17 bases spanning the gap. Germline lookup yields CDR1 MNHNS and CDR2 SASEGT. CDR3 residues: CASSWSLQGSYGYTF. CDR3 nucleotides: TGTGCCAGCAGTTGGTCCTTACAGGGATCCTATGGCTACACCTTC.

The chain joins TRBV20-1 to TRBJ2-4; D might be TRBD1 (6 bases). The V gene's germline CDR1 is DFQATT and CDR2 SNEGSKA (reference sequence). The germline V and J ends were trimmed by 3 bases and 14 bases, with 14 bases remaining between them. There are 11 residues in the CDR3. CDR3 sequence reads: CSASVQGLEYF. CDR3 nucleotide sequence: TGCAGTGCTAGCGTACAGGGTCTGGAGTACTTC.

J is TRBJ1-1 and V is TRBV4-1; TRBD1 aligns across 10 bases. V dropped 4 bases and J dropped 6; count of bases not matched to a gene: 5. This CDR3 contains 14 residues. CDR1 and CDR2 from the germline V gene are MGHRA and YSYEKL. The CDR3 DNA reads as TGCGCCAGCAGCCTCGGACAGGGGGGACCTGAAGCTTTCTTT. This gives the protein CASSLGQGGPEAFF.

This clone has just a few counts. The chain has TRBV13 and TRBJ2-2; D is ambiguous. The CDR3 is 15 amino acids. Trimming stripped 0 bases from V and 7 bases from J, with 12 bases between. CDR1 is PRHDT, CDR2 FYEKMQ, per germline (reference sequence). The CDR3 spells CASSLGVMGIGELFF. CDR3 DNA: TGTGCCAGCAGCTTAGGGGTGATGGGGATCGGGGAGCTGTTTTTT.

V usage is TRBV7-9 and J usage is TRBJ2-5; tentatively, D is TRBD1 (6 bases). CDR1 is SEHNR, CDR2 FQNEAQ, per germline (reference sequence). The ends were cut back, 4 bases at V and 1 base at J, with 10 bases in the middle. CDR3 size: 14 residues. In nucleotides, the CDR3 is TGTGCCAGCAGCTCTTTACAGGGCCAAGAGACCCAGTACTTC. Protein sequence: CASSSLQGQETQYF.

The genes are TRBV10-3 and TRBJ2-7; 10 bases match TRBD2. The germline CDR1 and CDR2 sequences are ENHRY and SYGVKD. The V and J ends lost 11 bases and 5 bases, in that order; junction bases with no gene match: 3. The CDR3 sequence is 11 residues long. The CDR3, as DNA: TGTGCCGCTCTAGCGGGAGACGAGCAGTACTTC. Amino acids: CAALAGDEQYF.

The rearrangement joins TRBV28 to TRBJ1-1; no firm D call. This CDR3 has 15 residues. Germline assignment: CDR1 MDHEN and CDR2 SYDVKM. The V and J ends lost 2 bases and 2 bases respectively, with 12 bases between them. In nucleotides, the CDR3 is TGTGCCAGCAGTTTAATAACAAAGGGTAACACTGAAGCTTTCTTT. Amino acid sequence: CASSLITKGNTEAFF.

The J gene is TRBJ2-3, the V gene TRBV11-3, with D uncertain. The V gene's germline CDR1 is SGHNT and CDR2 YENEEA. The CDR3 has 16 amino acids. V shed 0 bases and J shed 2 bases, with 12 bases lying between them. The CDR3 DNA is TGTGCCAGCAGCTTAGAAGGCGGCATACCCACAGATACGCAGTATTTT. Translated: CASSLEGGIPTDTQYF.

The chain employs TRBV27 and TRBJ1-4; 7 bases are shared with TRBD1. The CDR3 has 17 residues. Germline V gene data show CDR1 as MNHEY and CDR2 as SMNVEV (reference sequence). Unmatched junction bases numbered 11, after V lost 1 base and J lost 6 bases. The CDR3 DNA sequence: TGTGCCAGCAGTTTATTACTACCACAGGGGAGCCATGAAAAACTGTTTTTT. Translated, it gives CASSLLLPQGSHEKLFF.

The chain is built from TRBV7-4 and TRBJ1-6; the D gene is possibly TRBD1 (5 bases). Trimming pared 5 bases from V and 0 bases from J, leaving 26 bases between. The germline gives CDR1 SGHVT, CDR2 SQSDAQ. The CDR3 spans 21 residues. The chain's CDR3 is CASSAPVGQGGRDSYNSPLHF. CDR3 DNA: TGTGCCAGCAGCGCTCCTGTGGGCCAGGGAGGAAGAGACTCCTATAATTCACCCCTCCACTTT. Full variable domain (remainder filled in from reference TRBV7-4 and TRBJ1-6): GAGVSQSPRYKVAKRGRDVALRCDSISGHVTLYWYRQTLGQGSEVLTYSQSDAQRDKSGRPSGRFSAERPERSVSTLKIQRTEQGDSAVYLCASSAPVGQGGRDSYNSPLHFGNGTRLTVT.

The CDR3 loop reads CASSLGYFEQYF. The CDR3 DNA is TGTGCCAGCAGCTTGGGGTATTTCGAGCAGTACTTC. The chain links TRBV5-6 to TRBJ2-7; D gene ambiguous. The germline V and J ends were trimmed by 0 bases and 6 bases, with 7 bases remaining between them. The CDR3 covers 12 residues. CDR1 and CDR2 (germline): SGHDT, YYEEEE. Full variable domain (rest looked up from reference TRBV5-6 and TRBJ2-7): DAGVTQSPTHLIKTRGQQVTLRCSPKSGHDTVSWYQQALGQGPQFIFQYYEEEERQRGNFPDRFSGHQFPNYSSELNVNALLLGDSALYLCASSLGYFEQYFGPGTRLTVT.

The sample holds one count of this clone. The V gene is TRBV10-3, the J gene TRBJ2-5, with 8 positions matching TRBD1. V shed 2 bases and J 2 bases; nucleotides not matched to a gene: 4. Germline V gives CDR1 ENHRY, CDR2 SYGVKD. CDR3 size: 15 residues. The CDR3 protein is CAISEGQGGQETQYF. The CDR3 DNA is TGTGCCATCAGTGAGGGACAGGGTGGGCAAGAGACCCAGTACTTC.

In the case of this clone: The identical CDR3 is also encoded by other nucleotide sequences in the sample. The J gene is TRBJ2-7, the V gene TRBV27; TRBD2 is a possible D gene (6 bases). V lost 6 bases, J lost 4 bases, and 13 bases lay in between. Germline V gene data show CDR1 as MNHEY and CDR2 as SMNVEV (reference sequence). CDR3 size: 13 residues. CDR3 nucleotides: TGTGCCAGCAGCTTTAGCGGAGGGTACGAGCAGTACTTC. This codes for CASSFSGGYEQYF.

The chain couples TRBV29-1 to TRBJ2-1; possible D gene TRBD2, 6 bases. CDR3 length: 13 amino acids. The V gene's germline CDR1 is SQVTM and CDR2 ANQGSEA. V gave up 6 bases and J gave up 8 bases, with 17 bases separating them. The CDR3 region has the DNA TGCAGCGTGCCCCCGCGGGACGGGGATGAGCAGTTCTTC. Its translation is CSVPPRDGDEQFF.

The chain joins TRBV15 to TRBJ2-7, with D maybe TRBD1 (6 bases). Germline V gene sequence: CDR1 LNHNV, CDR2 YYDKDF (reference sequence). V was pared by 6 bases and J by 0 bases, with 9 bases between. The CDR3 consists of 13 residues. Written as DNA, the CDR3 is TGTGCCACCAGTGTAGGGGGCTCCTACGAGCAGTACTTC. Translating gives CATSVGGSYEQYF.

The chain couples TRBV5-4 to TRBJ2-1, with D perhaps matching TRBD2 (6 bases). Trimming removed 6 bases at V and 6 bases at J, with 16 bases between. The CDR3 is 14 amino acids. Germline values: CDR1 SGHNT, CDR2 YYREEE (reference sequence). CDR3 nucleotides: TGTGCCAGCACCCTTCGGGACTTGGGCAATGAGCAGTTCTTC. Amino acid sequence: CASTLRDLGNEQFF.